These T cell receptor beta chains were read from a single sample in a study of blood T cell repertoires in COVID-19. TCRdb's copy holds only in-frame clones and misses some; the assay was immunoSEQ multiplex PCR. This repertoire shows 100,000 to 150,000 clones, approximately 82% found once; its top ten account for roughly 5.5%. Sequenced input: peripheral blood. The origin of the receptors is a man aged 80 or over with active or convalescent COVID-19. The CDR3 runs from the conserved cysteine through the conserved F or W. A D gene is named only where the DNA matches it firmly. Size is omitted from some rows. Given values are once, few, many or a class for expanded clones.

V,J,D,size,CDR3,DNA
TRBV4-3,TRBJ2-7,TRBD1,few,CASSQDNPGQGFSYEQYF,TGCGCCAGCAGCCAAGATAATCCGGGACAGGGTTTCTCCTACGAGCAGTACTTC
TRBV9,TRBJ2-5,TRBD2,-,CASSVGLAGGETQYF,TGTGCCAGCAGCGTAGGCCTAGCGGGGGGAGAGACCCAGTACTTC
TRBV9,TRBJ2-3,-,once,CASSPFSVADTQYF,TGTGCCAGCAGCCCCTTCTCTGTAGCAGATACGCAGTATTTT
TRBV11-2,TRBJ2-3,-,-,CASSLVGGATDTQYF,TGTGCCAGCAGCTTAGTTGGAGGGGCAACAGATACGCAGTATTTT
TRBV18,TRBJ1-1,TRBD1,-,CASSLRTGLPVGAFF,TGTGCCAGCTCACTCAGGACAGGGCTACCCGTAGGCGCTTTCTTT
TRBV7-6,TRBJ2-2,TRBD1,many,CASTLGGTGIGELFF,TGTGCCAGCACCTTGGGGGGGACAGGGATCGGGGAGCTGTTTTTT
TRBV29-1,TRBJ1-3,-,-,CSVESNSGNTIYF,TGCAGCGTTGAGAGTAACTCTGGAAACACCATATATTTT
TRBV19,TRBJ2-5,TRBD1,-,CASNTGQGATETQYF,TGTGCCAGCAATACTGGGCAGGGGGCCACTGAGACCCAGTACTTC
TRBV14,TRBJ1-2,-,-,CASSQGGSVYGYTF,TGTGCCAGCAGCCAAGGAGGGTCTGTCTATGGCTACACCTTC
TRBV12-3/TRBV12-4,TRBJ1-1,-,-,CASSLNRNTEAFF,TGTGCCAGCAGTTTAAACAGGAACACTGAAGCTTTCTTT
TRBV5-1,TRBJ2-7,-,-,CASSSTPPLEQYF,TGCGCCAGCAGCTCTACCCCCCCCCTCGAGCAGTACTTC
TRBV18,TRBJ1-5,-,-,CASSPPAQRGNQPQHF,TGTGCCAGCTCACCACCGGCACAACGGGGCAATCAGCCCCAGCATTTT
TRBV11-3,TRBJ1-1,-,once,CASSHTTGEAFF,TGTGCCAGCAGCCACACTACAGGTGAAGCTTTCTTT
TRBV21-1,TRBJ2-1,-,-,CASSKGAGTSGGAYNEQFF,TGTGCCAGCAGCAAAGGTGCTGGGACTAGCGGGGGGGCCTATAATGAGCAGTTCTTC
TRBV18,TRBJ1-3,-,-,CASSPPSYSGNTIYF,TGTGCCAGCTCACCACCTTCCTACTCTGGAAACACCATATATTTT
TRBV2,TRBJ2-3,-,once,CASSYRRNTDTQYF,TGTGCCAGCAGTTACCGGAGAAACACAGATACGCAGTATTTT
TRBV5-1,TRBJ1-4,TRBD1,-,CASSFAGQGNEKLFF,TGCGCCAGCAGCTTTGCGGGACAGGGAAATGAAAAACTGTTTTTT
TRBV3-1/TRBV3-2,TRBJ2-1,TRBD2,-,CASSQVGERSGGSSYNEQFF,TGTGCCAGCAGCCAAGTAGGGGAGAGGAGCGGGGGGAGCTCCTACAATGAGCAGTTCTTC
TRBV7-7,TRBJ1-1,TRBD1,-,CASSRDRGTEAFF,TGTGCCAGCAGCCGGGACAGGGGAACTGAAGCTTTCTTT
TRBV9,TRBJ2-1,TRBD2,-,CASSIISGGAIYNEQFF,TGTGCCAGCAGCATCATTAGCGGGGGGGCCATCTACAATGAGCAGTTCTTC
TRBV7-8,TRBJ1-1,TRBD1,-,CASSPGGGLNTEAFF,TGTGCCAGCAGCCCAGGGGGCGGATTGAACACTGAAGCTTTCTTT
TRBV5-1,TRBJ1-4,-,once,CASSLFSGEKLFF,TGCGCCAGCAGCTTGTTCAGCGGTGAAAAACTGTTTTTT
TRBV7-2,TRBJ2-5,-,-,CASSLVGQETQYF,TGTGCCAGCAGCTTAGTCGGGCAAGAGACCCAGTACTTC
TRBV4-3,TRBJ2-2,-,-,CASSQVPGGPVPGELFF,TGCGCCAGCAGCCAAGTCCCGGGGGGCCCTGTCCCCGGGGAGCTGTTTTTT
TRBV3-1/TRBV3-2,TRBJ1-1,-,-,CASSHSTALGTEAFF,TGTGCCAGCAGCCATTCGACAGCCCTGGGCACTGAAGCTTTCTTT
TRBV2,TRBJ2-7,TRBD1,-,CASIRDRGSWGYEQYF,TGTGCCAGCATCCGGGACAGGGGGTCGTGGGGTTACGAGCAGTACTTC
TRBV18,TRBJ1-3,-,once,CASSPEGNTIYF,TGTGCCAGCTCACCGGAGGGAAACACCATATATTTT
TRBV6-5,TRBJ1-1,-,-,CASSYNRGTEAFF,TGTGCCAGCAGTTATAATAGGGGTACTGAAGCTTTCTTT
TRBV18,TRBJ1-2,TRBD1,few,CASSPRGTDGYTF,TGTGCCAGCTCACCAAGGGGGACAGACGGCTACACCTTC
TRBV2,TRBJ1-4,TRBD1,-,CASRRQGRMEKLFF,TGTGCCAGCAGACGACAGGGCAGGATGGAAAAACTGTTTTTT
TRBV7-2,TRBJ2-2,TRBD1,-,CASGRDRGLTGELFF,TGTGCCAGCGGGAGGGACAGGGGGCTCACCGGGGAGCTGTTTTTT
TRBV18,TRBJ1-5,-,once,CASSPQGNSNQPQHF,TGTGCCAGCTCACCACAGGGGAATAGCAATCAGCCCCAGCATTTT
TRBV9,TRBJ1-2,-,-,CASSGGQTPFYGYTF,TGTGCCAGCAGCGGGGGACAAACTCCCTTCTATGGCTACACCTTC
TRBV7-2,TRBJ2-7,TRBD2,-,CASSLALATQGEQYF,TGTGCCAGCAGCCTAGCACTAGCGACCCAGGGAGAGCAGTACTTC
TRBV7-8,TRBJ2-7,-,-,CASSAVRGGGTSDSYEQYF,TGTGCCAGCAGCGCAGTAAGAGGGGGTGGAACTAGCGATAGCTACGAGCAGTACTTC
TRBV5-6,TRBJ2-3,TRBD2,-,CASSFQGASGGTDTQYF,TGTGCCAGCAGCTTCCAGGGTGCTAGCGGGGGGACAGATACGCAGTATTTT
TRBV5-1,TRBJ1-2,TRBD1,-,CASSQGQGNYGYTF,TGCGCCAGCAGCCAAGGACAGGGTAACTATGGCTACACCTTC
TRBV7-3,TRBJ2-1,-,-,CASSLDNNEQFF,TGTGCCAGCAGCCTGGACAACAATGAGCAGTTCTTC
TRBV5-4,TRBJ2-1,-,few,CASSSRVASYNEQFF,TGTGCCAGCAGCAGCAGGGTCGCCTCCTACAATGAGCAGTTCTTC
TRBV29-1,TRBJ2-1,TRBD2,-,CSGRTSGGPTHNEQFF,TGCAGCGGCCGGACTAGCGGGGGGCCGACTCACAATGAGCAGTTCTTC
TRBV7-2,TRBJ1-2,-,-,CASSLGAERGGGYTF,TGTGCCAGCAGCTTAGGCGCAGAGCGGGGAGGGGGCTACACCTTC
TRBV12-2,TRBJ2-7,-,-,CASRLVSVYEQYF,TGTGCAAGTCGCTTAGTTTCAGTGTACGAGCAGTACTTC
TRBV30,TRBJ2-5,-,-,CAWSDPQTVFQETQYF,TGTGCCTGGAGTGACCCCCAGACAGTATTTCAAGAGACCCAGTACTTC